These 26 T cell receptor beta chains came from one sample sequenced in a study of vaccination and CD4 T cells after COVID-19. These receptors have no identified antigens. As for treatment: approximately nine-day PBMC culture with coronavirus spike peptide pools or control peptides (ViraFEST assay). An Oncomine TCR Beta short-read assay was used to sequence the DNA from cultured CD4+ T cells. TCRdb fed the PCR reads into MiXCR, producing one record per CDR3 protein. Here the sample spans 15,000 to 20,000 distinct CDR3 sequences, around 45% being singletons. Sample: CD4+ T cells from blood, cultured in vitro, taken after SARS-CoV-2 vaccination. All receptors come from a human donor who had recovered from COVID-19.

This clonotype was detected only a few times. The J gene is TRBJ2-5, the V gene TRBV2, with 7 bases identical to TRBD2. Trimming cost V 6 bases and J 4 bases; bases outside gene matches: 2. Germline-derived CDR1 and CDR2 are SNHLY and FYNNEI. The length of the CDR3 is 12 residues. DNA of the CDR3: TGTGCCAGCAGATTAGCGGGAGAGACCCAGTACTTC. It yields the protein CASRLAGETQYF.

The chain joins TRBV15 to TRBJ2-3; D tentatively reads TRBD1 or TRBD2 (5 bases each). Trimming removed 0 bases at V and 0 bases at J, with 7 bases between. The CDR3 totals 15 residues. Germline CDR1 LNHNV, CDR2 YYDKDF (reference sequence). The CDR3 DNA reads as TGTGCCACCAGCAGAGAGGGACCAAGCACAGATACGCAGTATTTT. This encodes CATSREGPSTDTQYF.

This chain joins TRBV7-2 and TRBJ2-7; 8 positions match TRBD1. CDR1 is SGHTA, CDR2 FQGNSA, per germline. There are 15 residues in the CDR3. The ends lost 5 bases at V and 2 bases at J; junction bases unmatched: 8. CDR3 in amino acids: CASSQSGQGAYEQYF. The CDR3 DNA reads as TGTGCCAGCAGCCAAAGCGGACAGGGTGCCTACGAGCAGTACTTC.

V usage is TRBV6-1 and J usage is TRBJ1-1; D is uncertain. The germline gives CDR1 MNHNS, CDR2 SASEGT. This CDR3 is 15 amino acids long. Trimming cost V 4 bases and J 0 bases, with 12 bases left between them. The CDR3 sequence is CASSVLGHMNTEAFF. The DNA of the CDR3 is TGTGCCAGCAGTGTCTTAGGTCATATGAACACTGAAGCTTTCTTT.

The rearrangement links TRBV6-5 to TRBJ2-7; 9 bases align to TRBD2. The CDR3 loop spans 14 amino acids. Germline CDR1 and CDR2: MNHEY and SVGAGI. J lost 6 bases, V lost 0 bases, and 3 bases had no gene match. CDR3 residues: CASSYSAGGGEQYF. CDR3 DNA sequence: TGTGCCAGCAGTTACTCGGCGGGGGGGGGCGAGCAGTACTTC.

The rearrangement joins TRBV18 to TRBJ2-1, with D possibly matching TRBD1 (5 bases). Per the germline V gene, CDR1 is KGHSH and CDR2 is LQKENI. The CDR3 has 16 amino acids. The germline V and J ends were trimmed by 3 bases and 5 bases, with 17 bases remaining between them. CDR3 in amino acids: CASSPTDTGYHNEQFF. CDR3 coding DNA: TGTGCCAGCTCACCGACAGACACCGGTTATCACAATGAGCAGTTCTTC.

The chain uses TRBV7-9 and TRBJ1-1, with 8 bases matching TRBD1. V shed 10 bases and J 6 bases; nucleotides not matched to a gene: 19. CDR1 is SEHNR, CDR2 FQNEAQ, per germline (reference sequence). The CDR3 is 16 amino acids. The CDR3 DNA is TGTGCCATATTAAACTGGACAGGGAACACCCCCCCTGAAGCTTTCTTT. Its translation: CAILNWTGNTPPEAFF.

This clonotype has more than one count but fewer than ten. This sequence joins TRBV28 and TRBJ2-3; D is perhaps TRBD2 (5 bases). The CDR3 is 15 residues long. V lost 5 bases and J 3 bases, leaving 15 bases between the germline ends. Germline CDR1 reads MDHEN; CDR2 reads SYDVKM. CDR3 DNA: TGTGCCAGCAGTGGGCACGGACTGTTTACAGATACGCAGTATTTT. Translated, it gives CASSGHGLFTDTQYF.

This clonotype was counted between two and nine times. The chain recombines TRBV9 with TRBJ1-6, with a tentative D call TRBD1 (5 bases). The germline V gene encodes CDR1 SGDLS and CDR2 YYNGEE. V lost 3 bases and J 8 bases, leaving 12 bases between the germline ends. The CDR3 is 14 amino acids. CDR3: CASSAQGLHSPLHF. CDR3 in DNA: TGTGCCAGCAGCGCCCAGGGCCTCCATTCACCCCTCCACTTT.

The chain joins TRBV7-2 to TRBJ2-5, with 8 bases that match TRBD2. The ends lost 5 bases at V and 1 base at J; junction bases unmatched: 12. Per the germline V gene, CDR1 is SGHTA and CDR2 is FQGNSA. This CDR3 region has 17 residues. CDR3 coding DNA: TGTGCCAGCAGCCCCCGGGGCACTAGCGGTACCCAAGAGACCCAGTACTTC. As protein: CASSPRGTSGTQETQYF.

V and J are TRBV11-1 and TRBJ1-1; possibly TRBD1 for D (5 bases). The CDR3 sequence is 17 residues long. Germline CDR1 is SGHAT and CDR2 is FQDESV (reference sequence). The ends were cut back, 5 bases at V and 2 bases at J, with 21 bases in the middle. CDR3 in DNA: TGTGCCAGCAGCCCTGGGAAGGTCCGGGGGGGAAACACTGAAGCTTTCTTT. As protein: CASSPGKVRGGNTEAFF.

The rearrangement uses TRBV29-1 and TRBJ2-5, with 7 bases aligning to TRBD1. The germline V gene has CDR1 SQVTM and CDR2 ANQGSEA. The CDR3 covers 14 residues. Germline trimming cut 6 bases from V and 4 bases from J; bases unmatched to any gene: 11. The CDR3 DNA is TGCAGCGTCAGAGGGGGACAGACATTAGAGACCCAGTACTTC. It is translated as CSVRGGQTLETQYF.

The J gene is TRBJ2-1, the V gene TRBV6-4; D possibly uses TRBD1 or TRBD2 (5 bases each). Trimming took 8 bases from V and 0 from J, leaving 14 bases between them. CDR3 size: 15 residues. The germline CDR1 and CDR2 sequences are MRHNA and SNTAGT. The CDR3 region has the DNA TGTGCCAGCTCCCCGACAGACTACTCCTACAATGAGCAGTTCTTC. Its translation is CASSPTDYSYNEQFF.

In its sample, this clonotype ranks as medium-sized. This rearrangement joins TRBV7-2 to TRBJ2-5, with D possibly being TRBD2 (6 bases). The CDR3 contains 13 residues. Germline lookup yields CDR1 SGHTA and CDR2 FQGNSA. Trimming left V 1 base short and J 5 bases short, with 8 bases between. The CDR3 nucleotides read TGTGCCAGCAGCTTAGTTCTAGCGGAGACCCAGTACTTC. Protein product: CASSLVLAETQYF.

This clonotype showed up just a few times. The chain is built from TRBV20-1 and TRBJ1-2; D gene uncertain. Per germline, CDR1 DFQATT and CDR2 SNEGSKA (reference sequence). The CDR3 runs to 13 residues. The V and J ends lost 3 bases and 6 bases respectively, with 14 bases between them. In DNA, the CDR3 is TGCAGTGCTAGGAAGGCACAGATCGATGGCTACACCTTC. Translated, it gives CSARKAQIDGYTF.

The genes are TRBV4-1 and TRBJ2-3, with D hard to call. Between the trimmed V and J ends, which lost 4 bases and 6 bases, there was a span of 14 bases. The germline V gene encodes CDR1 MGHRA and CDR2 YSYEKL. CDR3 length: 14 amino acids. In nucleotides, the CDR3 is TGCGCCAGCAGCCCCCCAGATCGAGCCGATACGCAGTATTTT. The encoded protein is CASSPPDRADTQYF.

J is TRBJ2-7 and V is TRBV19, with 9 bases fitting TRBD2. V lost 5 bases to trimming and J lost 2 bases; unmatched junction nucleotides: 4. This CDR3 is built from 14 residues. CDR1 and CDR2 (germline): LNHDA, SQIVND (reference sequence). The CDR3 loop is CASSVTSGTYEQYF. CDR3 coding DNA: TGTGCCAGTAGTGTGACTAGCGGCACCTACGAGCAGTACTTC.

The chain couples TRBV30 to TRBJ2-7; no clear D. Germline V gene data show CDR1 as GTSNPN and CDR2 as SVGIG (reference sequence). V dropped 1 base and J dropped 3 bases, with 4 bases sitting between them. This CDR3 spans 11 amino acids. Here the CDR3 reads CAWSGGYEQYF. As DNA, the CDR3 is TGTGCCTGGAGTGGGGGCTACGAGCAGTACTTC.

This chain connects TRBV6-1 to TRBJ1-2; perhaps TRBD1 as D (6 bases). Trimming shortened V by 8 bases and J by 8 bases, and 30 bases separated the two germline ends. The CDR3 runs 17 residues. Germline values: CDR1 MNHNS, CDR2 SASEGT. For the CDR3, the DNA is TGTGCCAGCCAGGTATTGGTTGGCCCGGAGGGACACGGGGGCTACACCTTC. Amino acids: CASQVLVGPEGHGGYTF.

This clonotype was seen a handful of times. The rearrangement links TRBV30 to TRBJ1-1, with D uncertain. CDR1 is GTSNPN, CDR2 SVGIG, per germline (reference sequence). The CDR3 covers 11 residues. With 5 bases removed from V and 0 bases from J, the gap between germline ends came to 4 bases. CDR3 sequence (DNA): TGTGCCTGGGTGATGAACACTGAAGCTTTCTTT. Amino acids: CAWVMNTEAFF. The whole variable domain, filled in from reference TRBV30 and TRBJ1-1, reads SQTIHQWPATLVQPVGSPLSLECTVEGTSNPNLYWYRQAAGRGLQLLFYSVGIGQISSEVPQNLSASRPQDRQFILSSKKLLLSDSGFYLCAWVMNTEAFFGQGTRLTVV.

This rearrangement joins TRBV6-5 to TRBJ2-2, with TRBD1 matching over 10 bases. J was trimmed by 5 bases and V by 4 bases; bases with no gene match: 4. The germline CDR1 and CDR2 sequences are MNHEY and SVGAGI. This CDR3 contains 15 residues. The CDR3 DNA sequence: TGTGCCAGCAGTTCCGGGACAGGGGTGACCGGGGAGCTGTTTTTT. Translating it yields CASSSGTGVTGELFF.

The rearrangement links TRBV12-3 or TRBV12-4 to TRBJ2-7; unclear D gene. Trimming pared 6 bases from V and 0 bases from J, leaving 6 bases between. The CDR3 is made up of 12 amino acids. Here the CDR3 reads CASSRSSYEQYF. For the CDR3, the DNA is TGTGCCAGCAGCCGAAGCTCCTACGAGCAGTACTTC.

Here the CDR3 DNA reads TGCAGTGCTAGCGGGAGGCAAGAGACCCAGTACTTC. Protein product: CSASGRQETQYF. V usage is TRBV20-1 and J usage is TRBJ2-5; 7 bases are shared with TRBD2. CDR3 length: 12 residues. Germline loops: CDR1 DFQATT, CDR2 SNEGSKA (reference sequence). V was pared by 3 bases and J by 2 bases, with 0 bases of the junction left unmatched.

This clonotype was counted between two and nine times. The rearrangement uses TRBV6-1 and TRBJ2-5, with 7 bases aligning to TRBD1. CDR1 is MNHNS and CDR2 is SASEGT in the germline V gene. The CDR3 length is 14 residues. V lost 6 bases to trimming and J lost 1 base; unmatched junction nucleotides: 5. The CDR3, as DNA: TGTGCCAGCAGGCTGGGACAGCTCCAAGAGACCCAGTACTTC. Translation: CASRLGQLQETQYF.

This clonotype turned up a few times. The chain couples TRBV20-1 to TRBJ2-3, with D unclear. The CDR3 consists of 13 residues. Germline V gene lookup returns CDR1 DFQATT and CDR2 SNEGSKA (reference sequence). V dropped 2 bases and J dropped 0 bases, with 6 bases sitting between them. Written as DNA, the CDR3 is TGCAGTGCTAGACCGACTAGCACAGATACGCAGTATTTT. This encodes CSARPTSTDTQYF.

This chain uses TRBV6-1 with TRBJ1-6; TRBD1 might be the D (5 bases). V was clipped by 5 bases and J by 10 bases, with 12 bases between them. This CDR3 contains 13 residues. Germline CDR1 and CDR2: MNHNS and SASEGT. The CDR3: CASSRDVGSPLHF. CDR3 nucleotides: TGTGCCAGCAGTCGGGACGTCGGGTCACCCCTCCACTTT.